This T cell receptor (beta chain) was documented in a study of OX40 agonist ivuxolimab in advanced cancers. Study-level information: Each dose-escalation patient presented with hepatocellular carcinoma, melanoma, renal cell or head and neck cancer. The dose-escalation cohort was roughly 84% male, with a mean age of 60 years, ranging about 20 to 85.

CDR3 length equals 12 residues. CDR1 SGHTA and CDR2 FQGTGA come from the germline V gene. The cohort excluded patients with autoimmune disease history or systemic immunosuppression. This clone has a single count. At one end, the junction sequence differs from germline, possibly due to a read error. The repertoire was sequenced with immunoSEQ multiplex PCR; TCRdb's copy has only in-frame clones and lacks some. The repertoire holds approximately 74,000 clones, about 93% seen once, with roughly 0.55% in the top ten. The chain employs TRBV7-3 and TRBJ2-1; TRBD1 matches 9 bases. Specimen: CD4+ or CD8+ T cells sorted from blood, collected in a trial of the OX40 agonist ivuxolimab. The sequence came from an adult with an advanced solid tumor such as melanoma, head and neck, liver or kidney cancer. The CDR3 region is CASSLQGDREVF. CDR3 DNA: TGTGCCAGCAGCTTACAAGGGGACAGGGAAGTCTTC.